This T cell receptor (beta chain) came from a study of Ad26.COV2.S vaccination and SARS-CoV-2 variants. Study-wide context: The study gave Ad26.COV2.S intramuscularly, once or twice 56 days apart.

The CDR3 loop spans 15 amino acids. Germline CDR1 SGHRS, CDR2 YFSETQ. V dropped 4 bases and J dropped 1; count of bases not matched to a gene: 5. Method: immunoSEQ multiplex PCR; TCRdb's copy keeps in-frame clones and lacks some. The table has some 300,000 clones, around 85% seen once. The treatment here: 19 received Ad26.COV2.S at low or high dose, single or two shots; roughly five received placebo; per-sample allocation not given. All samples were drawn on day 63, counting from the first vaccine or placebo injection. An Ad26 vector was used to express Wuhan-strain SARS-CoV-2 spike as the vaccine. The chain links TRBV5-1 to TRBJ2-7, with 10 bases that match TRBD1. This TCR was recovered from a person aged 18-65 years who received the Ad26.COV2.S COVID-19 vaccine or a placebo. The sequences come from peripheral blood, collected in a trial of Ad26.COV2.S vaccine versus placebo. This CDR3 reads CASSHGTGDSYEQYF. In DNA, the CDR3 is TGCGCCAGCAGCCACGGGACAGGGGATTCCTACGAGCAGTACTTC.